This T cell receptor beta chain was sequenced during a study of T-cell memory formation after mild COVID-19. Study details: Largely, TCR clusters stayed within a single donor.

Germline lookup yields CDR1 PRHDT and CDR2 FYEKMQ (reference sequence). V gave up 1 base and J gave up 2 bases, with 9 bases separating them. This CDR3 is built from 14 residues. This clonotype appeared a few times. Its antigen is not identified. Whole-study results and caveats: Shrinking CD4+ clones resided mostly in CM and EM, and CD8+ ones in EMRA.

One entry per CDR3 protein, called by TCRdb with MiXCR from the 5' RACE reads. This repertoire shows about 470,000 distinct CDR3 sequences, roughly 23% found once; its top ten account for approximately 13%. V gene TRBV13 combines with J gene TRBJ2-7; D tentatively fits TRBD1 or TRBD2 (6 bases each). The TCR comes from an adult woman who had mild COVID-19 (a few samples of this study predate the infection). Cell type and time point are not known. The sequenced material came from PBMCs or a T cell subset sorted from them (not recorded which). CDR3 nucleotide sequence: TGTGCCAGCAGCTTAGCGGGGGCAGCCTACGAGCAGTACTTC. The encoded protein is CASSLAGAAYEQYF.